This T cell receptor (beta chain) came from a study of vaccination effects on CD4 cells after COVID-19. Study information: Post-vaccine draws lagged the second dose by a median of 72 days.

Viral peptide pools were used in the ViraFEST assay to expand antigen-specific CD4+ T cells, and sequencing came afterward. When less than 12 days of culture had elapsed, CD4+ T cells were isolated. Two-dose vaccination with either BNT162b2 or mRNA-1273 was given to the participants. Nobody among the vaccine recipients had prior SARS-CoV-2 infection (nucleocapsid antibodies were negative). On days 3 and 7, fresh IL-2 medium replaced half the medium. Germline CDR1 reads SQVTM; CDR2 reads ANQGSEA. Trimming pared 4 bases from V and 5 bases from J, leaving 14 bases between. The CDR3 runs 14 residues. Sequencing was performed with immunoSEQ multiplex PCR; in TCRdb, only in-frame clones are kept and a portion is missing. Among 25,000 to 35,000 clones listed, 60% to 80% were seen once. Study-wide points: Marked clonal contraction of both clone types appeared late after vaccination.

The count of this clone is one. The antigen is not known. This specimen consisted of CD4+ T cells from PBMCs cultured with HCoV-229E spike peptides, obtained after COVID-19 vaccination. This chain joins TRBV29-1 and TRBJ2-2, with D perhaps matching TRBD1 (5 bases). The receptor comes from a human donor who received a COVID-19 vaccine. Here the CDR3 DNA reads TGCAGCGTTGGAACAGGTGCCGGAACCGGGGAGCTGTTTTTT. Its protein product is CSVGTGAGTGELFF.